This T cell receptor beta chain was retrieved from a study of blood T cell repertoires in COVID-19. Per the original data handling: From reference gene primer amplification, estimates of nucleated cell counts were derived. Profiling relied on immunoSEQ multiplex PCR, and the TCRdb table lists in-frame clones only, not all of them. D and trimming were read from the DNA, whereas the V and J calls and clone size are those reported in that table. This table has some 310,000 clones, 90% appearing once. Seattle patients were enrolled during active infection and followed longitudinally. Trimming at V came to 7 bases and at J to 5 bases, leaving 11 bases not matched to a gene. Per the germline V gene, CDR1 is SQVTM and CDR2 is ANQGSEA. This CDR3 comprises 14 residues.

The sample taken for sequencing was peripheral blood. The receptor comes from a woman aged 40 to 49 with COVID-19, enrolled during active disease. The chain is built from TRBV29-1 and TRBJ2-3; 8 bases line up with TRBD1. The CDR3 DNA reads TGCAGCGCAAGCCGGGGACAGGAGGGAGATACGCAGTATTTT. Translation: CSASRGQEGDTQYF.